This TCR beta chain came from a study of T cells in Graves' hyperthyroidism and ophthalmopathy. The germline gives CDR1 KGHDR, CDR2 SFDVKD. The CDR3 runs to 15 residues. Trimming at V came to 3 bases and at J to 6 bases, leaving 5 bases not matched to a gene. Template material for amplifying TCR beta CDR3 regions consisted of RNA transcripts. The primer set for the first-round RT-PCR of the TCR CDR3 was HTBI. TCRdb re-derived calls from the multiplex PCR reads in MiXCR, one entry per CDR3 protein. The sample lists hundreds of thousands of distinct CDR3 sequences, about a fifth seen once, with approximately 30% in the top ten.

The rearrangement links TRBV24-1 to TRBJ2-3; TRBD2 matches at 10 bases. Sequencing was done on a sample of blood. The sequence came from a man aged 25 to 40 with Graves' ophthalmopathy. The CDR3 nucleotides are TGTGCCACCAGTGATGGAGGGGGACTAGCGGATACGCAGTATTTT. Translation: CATSDGGGLADTQYF.